This T cell receptor beta chain is drawn from a study of a mutant IDH1 vaccine in newly diagnosed glioma. Study-wide results and caveats: The authors found pseudoprogression apparently unrelated to changes in top peripheral T cell clonotypes.

The time point was: baseline, week 1 (first vaccination visit). Treatment specified: pre-vaccination baseline after standard-of-care therapy. Germline V CDR1 and CDR2: SEHNR, FQNEAQ (reference sequence). V lost 1 base and J lost 7, with 13 bases in between. The CDR3 runs 15 residues. As concerns this clone: Antigen unknown.

The data were produced by immunoSEQ multiplex PCR, yet TCRdb's version contains in-frame clones alone and is incomplete. In the table there are 92,000 or so clones, roughly 87% of which are singletons. This sequence originates from a man between 35 and 55 years old with glioma. Some clones in this sample may be carry-over from other donors' samples. This chain links TRBV7-9 with TRBJ2-2; D is unresolved. Material: PBMCs, obtained from a glioma patient treated with radiotherapy, temozolomide or both. CDR3 DNA: TGTGCCAGCAGCTTAGACCCCTCCACCTTCGGGGAGCTGTTTTTT. Protein: CASSLDPSTFGELFF.